The source of this T cell receptor beta chain is a study of long-term antiretroviral therapy in people with HIV. Survey-level resolution applied to immunoSEQ assay v3.0. TCRdb keeps only in-frame clones here, not all; method: immunoSEQ multiplex PCR. The sample contains around 29,000 clones, about 96% of which appear only once. This CDR3 has 15 residues. V shed 3 bases and J 2 bases; nucleotides not matched to a gene: 2. The germline V gene encodes CDR1 LNHDA and CDR2 SQIVND (reference sequence). The receptor was isolated from a young man with HIV. V is TRBV19 and J is TRBJ1-5; the match to TRBD1 covers 9 bases. The starting material was unsorted PBMCs, obtained more than 6 years after starting antiretroviral therapy. This CDR3 is CASSIWTGGNQPQHF. The CDR3 region has the DNA TGTGCCAGTAGTATCTGGACAGGGGGCAATCAGCCCCAGCATTTT.